This T cell receptor beta chain was sequenced for a study of tumor-infiltrating lymphocytes in primary liver carcinoma. In the study overall: Patients underwent surgical resection for primary liver carcinoma. Among the tumors, stages were T1-T3 N0M0 and sizes about 4.2 to 10 cm. Each sample had roughly 3.5 to 8 million productive TCRbeta reads regardless of tissue type.

They got blood RNA out of unsorted whole blood and also pulled out germline DNA. CDR3 length: 12 amino acids. V dropped 8 bases and J dropped 11; count of bases not matched to a gene: 7. Germline CDR1 and CDR2: MDHEN and SYDVKM. Findings and caveats of the study: It was tumor-adjacent and tumor-blood pairs that overlapped less than tumor region pairs did.

Note on this clonotype: Its antigen is not known.

TCR beta cDNA was made from 500 ng total RNA with a constant-region primer. Generation of the TCR beta libraries relied on three nested multiplex PCR rounds using slightly modified ARM-PCR. Amplification in the first two PCR rounds was performed using TRBV1-TRBV30 forward primers and a C-beta reverse primer for approximately 10 cycles each. TCRdb independently ran MiXCR on the multiplex PCR reads; one entry per CDR3 protein. The table shows 320,000 or so distinct CDR3 sequences, with over 55% occurring only once. This rearrangement joins TRBV28 to TRBJ2-4; 9 positions agree with TRBD2. This receptor was identified in a man aged 40-49 years with primary liver carcinoma and hepatitis B virus infection. The specimen was peripheral blood. For the CDR3, the DNA is TGTGCCAGCGGGACGGGACTAGCCGTTCAGTACTTC. This sequence encodes CASGTGLAVQYF.